This record covers a single T cell receptor beta chain. What it binds is not known. Clones were sequenced by immunoSEQ multiplex PCR, and TCRdb holds only the in-frame ones, with some missing. The data contain roughly 150,000 clones, about 85% of them seen just once; the ten biggest clones take up approximately 6.6%. The data derive from a study of T cell responses to AZD1222 COVID-19 vaccine. After removal of 4 bases from V and 1 base from J, the junction contained 6 bases not matched to a gene. Germline assignment: CDR1 SGHRS and CDR2 YFSETQ. CDR3 length: 16 residues. Notes on the study in general: Nearly half of unique spike-specific TCRs reportedly avoided B.1.351 and B.1.1.7 mutated regions. Baseline antibody screening turned up just six seropositive AZD1222 recipients. Spike-specific TCRs gained breadth and depth after people received two AZD1222 doses. Most donors were white British and more were female, and clonal diversity was possibly underestimated.

The sequence was obtained from an adult who had recovered from COVID-19. This material consisted of peripheral blood, taken after recovery from COVID-19. The genes are TRBV5-1 and TRBJ1-4; 8 bases match TRBD1. The CDR3 spells CASSRQGRGTNEKLFF. CDR3 in DNA: TGCGCCAGCAGCAGACAGGGGAGGGGAACTAATGAAAAACTGTTTTTT.